This passage covers 9 T cell receptor beta chains from one sample sequenced in a study of cytomegalovirus exposure and HLA in healthy donors (dated by TCRdb to 2016 to 2017). Library prep was done by the immunoSEQ multiplex PCR assay. The multiplex PCR relied on a mix of 60 forward primers for TCR Vbeta segments and 13 reverse primers for TCR Jbeta segments. In its TCRdb copy, this immuneACCESS table keeps in-frame sequences only and misses some clones. Where compared with another copy, unresolved V genes explain less than half of these, and the others have no known cause. The sample data list 200,000 to 300,000 clones, and 84% of these were observed just once. The ten largest make up roughly 2% of the sample. The sequenced sample was PBMCs. The receptors were sampled from a woman aged 35 to 49 in good health and CMV-seropositive.

V and J are TRBV5-1 and TRBJ1-1; unclear D gene. This CDR3 is built from 13 residues. Germline V gene data show CDR1 as SGHRS and CDR2 as YFSETQ. Trimming pared 1 base from V and 5 bases from J, leaving 9 bases between. The DNA for the CDR3 is TGCGCCAGCAGCTTGTCCCAGCGGACTGAAGCTTTCTTT. Translating gives CASSLSQRTEAFF.

This sequence joins TRBV20-1 and TRBJ1-1; D is possibly TRBD1 (5 bases). The CDR3 extends over 11 amino acids. Germline CDR1 and CDR2: DFQATT and SNEGSKA (reference sequence). The ends were cut back, 6 bases at V and 5 bases at J, with 10 bases in the middle. The CDR3 DNA sequence: TGCAGTGCCTACAGGCTGACTGAAGCTTTCTTT. Amino acid sequence: CSAYRLTEAFF.

The chain employs TRBV5-1 and TRBJ2-7; no definite D call. V shed 4 bases and J shed 0 bases, with 17 bases lying between them. The CDR3 is 16 residues long. Germline V lookup: CDR1 SGHRS, CDR2 YFSETQ. CDR3 sequence reads: CASSPTRPGLSYEQYF. CDR3 nucleotides: TGCGCCAGCAGCCCCACCCGCCCGGGTCTCTCCTACGAGCAGTACTTC.

The V call is TRBV30, the J call TRBJ1-1; maybe TRBD1 (6 bases). The germline CDR1 and CDR2 sequences are GTSNPN and SVGIG (reference sequence). This CDR3 region has 12 residues. V was cut by 8 bases and J by 6 bases, with 16 bases left in between. This CDR3 is CAGDRGGPEAFF. The CDR3 bases are TGTGCCGGGGATCGCGGGGGCCCTGAAGCTTTCTTT.

The J gene is TRBJ2-1, the V gene TRBV29-1, with 11 positions matching TRBD2. CDR1 is SQVTM and CDR2 is ANQGSEA in the germline V gene. The CDR3 spans 16 residues. The V segment lost 6 bases and the J segment 2 bases; nucleotides outside the gene matches: 9. Here the CDR3 DNA reads TGCAGCGTCATGGGACTAGCGGAGGGGACCTACAATGAGCAGTTCTTC. Its protein is CSVMGLAEGTYNEQFF.

The chain uses TRBV7-8 and TRBJ2-5; possibly TRBD2 for D (6 bases). CDR3 length: 17 residues. In germline, CDR1 is SGHVS, CDR2 FQNEAQ. V was trimmed by 2 bases and J by 11 bases, leaving 27 bases between them. The CDR3 DNA is TGTGCCAGCAGCTTAACTCCCCTAGCTGACGGGAGCGGTCGGCAGTACTTC. Encoded protein: CASSLTPLADGSGRQYF.

The gene calls are TRBV6-5 and TRBJ2-7; 9 bases are a match to TRBD1. The J segment lost 3 bases and the V segment lost 2 bases, leaving 8 bases of the junction unmatched. Germline values: CDR1 MNHEY, CDR2 SVGAGI. The CDR3 runs to 16 residues. The CDR3 DNA sequence: TGTGCCAGCAGTTACACCCGGACAGGGGCCCTCTACGAGCAGTACTTC. It translates to CASSYTRTGALYEQYF.

This chain uses TRBV5-1 with TRBJ2-1; 8 nucleotides line up with TRBD2. The trim removed 0 bases at V and 9 bases at J, leaving 5 bases unmatched. The CDR3 covers 14 residues. Germline V gene sequence: CDR1 SGHRS, CDR2 YFSETQ. CDR3 DNA sequence: TGCGCCAGCAGCTTGGCGAATAGCGGGACTGAGCAGTTCTTC. This encodes CASSLANSGTEQFF.

The chain carries TRBV29-1 and TRBJ2-3, with 8 bases fitting TRBD1. V was clipped by 4 bases and J by 5 bases; unmatched bases: 2. This CDR3 is built from 12 residues. CDR1 SQVTM and CDR2 ANQGSEA come from the germline V gene. CDR3 region: CSVAGGGDTQYF. CDR3 in DNA: TGCAGCGTTGCAGGGGGCGGAGATACGCAGTATTTT.